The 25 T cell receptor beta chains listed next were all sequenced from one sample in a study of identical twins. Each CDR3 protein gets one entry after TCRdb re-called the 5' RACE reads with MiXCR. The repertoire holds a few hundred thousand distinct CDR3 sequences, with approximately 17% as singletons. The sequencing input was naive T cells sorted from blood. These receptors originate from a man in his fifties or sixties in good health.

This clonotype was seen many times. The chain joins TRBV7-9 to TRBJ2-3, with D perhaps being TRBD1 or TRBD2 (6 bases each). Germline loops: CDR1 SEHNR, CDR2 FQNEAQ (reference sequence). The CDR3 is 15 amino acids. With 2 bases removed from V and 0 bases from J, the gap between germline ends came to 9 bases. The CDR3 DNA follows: TGTGCCAGCAGCTTAAGGGGGGCAAGCACAGATACGCAGTATTTT. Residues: CASSLRGASTDTQYF.

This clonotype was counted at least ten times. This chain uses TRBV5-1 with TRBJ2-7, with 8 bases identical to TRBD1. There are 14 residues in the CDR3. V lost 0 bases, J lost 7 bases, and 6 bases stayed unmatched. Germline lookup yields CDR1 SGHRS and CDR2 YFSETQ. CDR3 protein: CASSLVRGQGEQYF. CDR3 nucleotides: TGCGCCAGCAGCTTGGTCAGGGGGCAGGGAGAGCAGTACTTC.

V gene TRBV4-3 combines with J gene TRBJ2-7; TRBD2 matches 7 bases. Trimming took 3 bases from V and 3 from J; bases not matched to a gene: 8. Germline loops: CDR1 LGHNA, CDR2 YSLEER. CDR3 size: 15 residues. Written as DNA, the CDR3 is TGCGCCAGCAGCCAGACATGGACGGGGGGCTACGAGCAGTACTTC. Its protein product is CASSQTWTGGYEQYF.

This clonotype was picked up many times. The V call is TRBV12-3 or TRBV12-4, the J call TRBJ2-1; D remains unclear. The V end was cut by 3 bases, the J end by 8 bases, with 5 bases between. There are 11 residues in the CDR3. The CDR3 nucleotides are TGTGCCAGCAGTTTTATCTATGAGCAGTTCTTC. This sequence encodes CASSFIYEQFF.

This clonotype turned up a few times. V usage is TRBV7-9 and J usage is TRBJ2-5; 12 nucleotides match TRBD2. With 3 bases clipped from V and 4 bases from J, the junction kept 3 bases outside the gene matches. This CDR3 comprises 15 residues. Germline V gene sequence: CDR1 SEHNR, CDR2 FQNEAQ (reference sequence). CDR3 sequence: CASSLPSGRGETQYF. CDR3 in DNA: TGTGCCAGCAGCTTGCCTAGCGGGAGGGGAGAGACCCAGTACTTC.

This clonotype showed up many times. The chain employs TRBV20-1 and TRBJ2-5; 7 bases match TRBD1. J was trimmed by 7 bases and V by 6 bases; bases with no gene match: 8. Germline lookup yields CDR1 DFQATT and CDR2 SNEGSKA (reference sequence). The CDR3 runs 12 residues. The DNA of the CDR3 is TGCAGTGCAGCAACAGGGGAAGGGACCCAGTACTTC. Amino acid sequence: CSAATGEGTQYF.

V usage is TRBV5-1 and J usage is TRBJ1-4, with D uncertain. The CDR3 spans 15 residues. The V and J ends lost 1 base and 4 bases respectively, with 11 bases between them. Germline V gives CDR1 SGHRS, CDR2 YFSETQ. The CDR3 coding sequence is TGCGCCAGCAGCTTGTTGTCAGCCAGTAATGAAAAACTGTTTTTT. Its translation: CASSLLSASNEKLFF. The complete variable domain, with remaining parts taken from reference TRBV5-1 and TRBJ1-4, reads KAGVTQTPRYLIKTRGQQVTLSCSPISGHRSVSWYQQTPGQGLQFLFEYFSETQRNKGNFPGRFSGRQFSNSRSEMNVSTLELGDSALYLCASSLLSASNEKLFFGSGTQLSVL.

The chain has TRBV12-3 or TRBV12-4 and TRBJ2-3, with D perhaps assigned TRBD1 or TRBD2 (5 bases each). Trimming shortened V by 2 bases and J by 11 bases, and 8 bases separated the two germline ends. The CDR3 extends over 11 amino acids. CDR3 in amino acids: CASSLTGRQYF. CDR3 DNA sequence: TGTGCCAGCAGTTTAACGGGACGGCAGTATTTT.

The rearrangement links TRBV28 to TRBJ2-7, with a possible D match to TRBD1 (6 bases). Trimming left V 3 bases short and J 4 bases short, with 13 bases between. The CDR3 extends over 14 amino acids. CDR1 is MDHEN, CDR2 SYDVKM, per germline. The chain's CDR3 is CASSFNRVGYEQYF. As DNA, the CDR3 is TGTGCCAGCAGTTTTAACAGGGTGGGATACGAGCAGTACTTC. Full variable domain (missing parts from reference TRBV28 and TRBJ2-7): DVKVTQSSRYLVKRTGEKVFLECVQDMDHENMFWYRQDPGLGLRLIYFSYDVKMKEKGDIPEGYSVSREKKERFSLILESASTNQTSMYLCASSFNRVGYEQYFGPGTRLTVT.

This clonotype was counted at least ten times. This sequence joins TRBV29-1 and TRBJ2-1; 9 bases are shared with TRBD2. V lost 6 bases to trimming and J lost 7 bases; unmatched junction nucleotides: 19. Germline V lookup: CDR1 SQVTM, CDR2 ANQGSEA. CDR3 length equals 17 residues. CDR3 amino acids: CSVLPPFRREGRNEQFF. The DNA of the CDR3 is TGCAGCGTCCTGCCCCCTTTTAGGCGGGAGGGCCGGAATGAGCAGTTCTTC.

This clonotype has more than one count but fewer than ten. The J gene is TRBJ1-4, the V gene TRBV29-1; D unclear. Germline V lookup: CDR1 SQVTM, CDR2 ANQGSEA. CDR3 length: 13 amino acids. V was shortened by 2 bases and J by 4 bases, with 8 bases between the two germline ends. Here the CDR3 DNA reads TGCAGCGTTGAATTACGGTTTAATGAAAAACTGTTTTTT. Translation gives CSVELRFNEKLFF. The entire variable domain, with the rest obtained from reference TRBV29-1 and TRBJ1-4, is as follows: SAVISQKPSRDICQRGTSLTIQCQVDSQVTMMFWYRQQPGQSLTLIATANQGSEATYESGFVIDKFPISRPNLTFSTLTVSNMSPEDSSIYLCSVELRFNEKLFFGSGTQLSVL.

Here the CDR3 DNA reads TGTGCCTGGACCACAGCCTTACGGGAGCAGTTCTTC. Encoded protein: CAWTTALREQFF. The chain has TRBV30 and TRBJ2-1; D unresolved. Germline CDR1 and CDR2: GTSNPN and SVGIG (reference sequence). The CDR3 is made up of 12 amino acids. V was pared by 4 bases and J by 10 bases, with 14 bases between.

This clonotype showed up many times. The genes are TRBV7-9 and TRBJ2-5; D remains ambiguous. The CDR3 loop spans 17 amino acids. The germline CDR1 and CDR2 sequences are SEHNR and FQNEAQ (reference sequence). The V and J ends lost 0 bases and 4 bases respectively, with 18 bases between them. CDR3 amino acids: CASSLAVVPSLGETQYF. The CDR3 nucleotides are TGTGCCAGCAGCTTAGCGGTCGTTCCTAGTCTGGGAGAGACCCAGTACTTC.

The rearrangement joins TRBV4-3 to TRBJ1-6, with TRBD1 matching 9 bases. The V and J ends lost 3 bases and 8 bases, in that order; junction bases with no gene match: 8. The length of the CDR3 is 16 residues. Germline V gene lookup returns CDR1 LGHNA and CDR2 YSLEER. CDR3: CASSHGQGRIDSPLHF. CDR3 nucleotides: TGCGCCAGCAGCCACGGACAGGGGCGAATTGATTCACCCCTCCACTTT.

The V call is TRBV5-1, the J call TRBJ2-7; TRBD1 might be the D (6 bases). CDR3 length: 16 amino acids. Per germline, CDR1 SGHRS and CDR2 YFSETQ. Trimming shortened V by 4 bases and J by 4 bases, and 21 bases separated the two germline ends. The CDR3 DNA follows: TGCGCCAGCAGCGGAATACGAGGACAGACCCCTTACGAGCAGTACTTC. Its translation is CASSGIRGQTPYEQYF. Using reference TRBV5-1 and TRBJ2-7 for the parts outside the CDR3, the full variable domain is KAGVTQTPRYLIKTRGQQVTLSCSPISGHRSVSWYQQTPGQGLQFLFEYFSETQRNKGNFPGRFSGRQFSNSRSEMNVSTLELGDSALYLCASSGIRGQTPYEQYFGPGTRLTVT.

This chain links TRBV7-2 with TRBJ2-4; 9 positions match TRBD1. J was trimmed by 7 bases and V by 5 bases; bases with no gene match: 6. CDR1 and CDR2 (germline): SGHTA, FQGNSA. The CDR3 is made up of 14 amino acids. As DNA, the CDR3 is TGTGCCAGCAGCACGAGAGGACAGGGGAACATTCAGTACTTC. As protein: CASSTRGQGNIQYF.

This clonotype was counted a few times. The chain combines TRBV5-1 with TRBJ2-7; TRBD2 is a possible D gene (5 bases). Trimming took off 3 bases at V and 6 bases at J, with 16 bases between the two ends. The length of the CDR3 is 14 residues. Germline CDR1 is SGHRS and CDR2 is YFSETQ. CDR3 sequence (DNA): TGCGCCAGCAGCTCGGGATTTCAGGCGGCCGAGCAGTACTTC. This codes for CASSSGFQAAEQYF. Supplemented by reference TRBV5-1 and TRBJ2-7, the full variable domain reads KAGVTQTPRYLIKTRGQQVTLSCSPISGHRSVSWYQQTPGQGLQFLFEYFSETQRNKGNFPGRFSGRQFSNSRSEMNVSTLELGDSALYLCASSSGFQAAEQYFGPGTRLTVT.

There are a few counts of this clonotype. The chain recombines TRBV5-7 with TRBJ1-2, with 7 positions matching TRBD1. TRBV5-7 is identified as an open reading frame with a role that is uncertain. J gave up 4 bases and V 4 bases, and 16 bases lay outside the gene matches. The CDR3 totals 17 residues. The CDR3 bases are TGTGCCAGCAGCCCGAGACAGGGTTGTTGGAAAATCTATGGCTACACCTTC. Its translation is CASSPRQGCWKIYGYTF.

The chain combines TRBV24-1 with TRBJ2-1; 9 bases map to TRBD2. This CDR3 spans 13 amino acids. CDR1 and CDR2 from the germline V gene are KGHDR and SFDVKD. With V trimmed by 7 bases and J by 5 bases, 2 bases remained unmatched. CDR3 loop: CATRLAGNNEQFF. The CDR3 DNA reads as TGTGCCACCAGGCTAGCGGGGAACAATGAGCAGTTCTTC.

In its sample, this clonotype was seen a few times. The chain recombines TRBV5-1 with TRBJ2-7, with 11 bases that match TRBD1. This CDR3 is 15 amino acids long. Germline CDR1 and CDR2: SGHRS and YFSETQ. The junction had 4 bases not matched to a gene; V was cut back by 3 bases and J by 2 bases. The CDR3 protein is CASSSAGQGAYEQYF. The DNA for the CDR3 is TGCGCCAGCAGCTCCGCGGGACAGGGGGCCTACGAGCAGTACTTC.

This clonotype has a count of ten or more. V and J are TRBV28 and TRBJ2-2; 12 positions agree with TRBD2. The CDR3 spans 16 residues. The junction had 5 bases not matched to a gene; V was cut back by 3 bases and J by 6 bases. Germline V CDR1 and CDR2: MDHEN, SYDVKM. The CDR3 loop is CASSFITSGRSGELFF. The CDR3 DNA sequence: TGTGCCAGCAGTTTTATTACTAGCGGGAGGTCCGGGGAGCTGTTTTTT.

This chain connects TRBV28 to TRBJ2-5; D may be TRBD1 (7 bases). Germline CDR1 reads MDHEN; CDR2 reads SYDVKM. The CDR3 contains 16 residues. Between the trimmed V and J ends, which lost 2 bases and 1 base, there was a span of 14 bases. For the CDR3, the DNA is TGTGCCAGCAGTTTACAGGGGGGTGGTTTCCAAGAGACCCAGTACTTC. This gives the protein CASSLQGGGFQETQYF.

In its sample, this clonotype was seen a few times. For the CDR3, the DNA is TGTGCCAGCAGCTACGAACTGGCGGGAGACGAGCAGTACTTC. Amino acid sequence: CASSYELAGDEQYF. The rearrangement uses TRBV28 and TRBJ2-7; 7 bases are shared with TRBD2. This CDR3 is 14 amino acids long. Unmatched junction bases numbered 10, after V lost 6 bases and J lost 5 bases. The germline V gene has CDR1 MDHEN and CDR2 SYDVKM.

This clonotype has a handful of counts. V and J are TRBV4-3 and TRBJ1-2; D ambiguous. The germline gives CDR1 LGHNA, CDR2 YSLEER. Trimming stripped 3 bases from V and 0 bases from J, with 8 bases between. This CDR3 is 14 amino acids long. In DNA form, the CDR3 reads TGCGCCAGCAGCCAGGGAGTTACTAACTATGGCTACACCTTC. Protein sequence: CASSQGVTNYGYTF.

CDR3: CASSPAGGHEQYF. CDR3 DNA sequence: TGTGCCAGCAGCCCGGCGGGGGGGCACGAGCAGTACTTC. This chain uses TRBV7-9 with TRBJ2-7, with 9 bases lining up with TRBD2. This CDR3 region has 13 residues. Germline V gene sequence: CDR1 SEHNR, CDR2 FQNEAQ (reference sequence). V was pared by 5 bases and J by 5 bases, with 4 bases of the junction left unmatched.